This T cell receptor beta chain was sequenced during a study of cytomegalovirus exposure and HLA in healthy donors. Study-level points and caveats: Three chains linked to CMV were shown in vitro to be specific for CMV antigens. Immune exposure information comprised only CMV serostatus.

CDR3 size: 14 residues. The germline V gene has CDR1 MDHEN and CDR2 SYDVKM. J lost 2 bases, V lost 6 bases, and 2 bases had no gene match. The PCR ran on 60 Vbeta and 13 Jbeta primers. Original processing notes: Around 10 million shared chains were among approximately 80 million unique TCR beta chains counted in a later analysis. Libraries were prepared by immunoSEQ multiplex PCR; TCRdb keeps only in-frame clonotypes and omits some of them. V and J calls and clone size are given by that table; D and trimming were obtained from the DNA. The table has roughly 97,000 clones, roughly 80% seen once. In this sample, this clone turned up once. Antigen: not known. The same CDR3 is also encoded by other DNA sequences in this sample.

This sequence joins TRBV28 and TRBJ1-5, with TRBD1 matching 9 bases. The TCR was taken from a middle-aged woman in good health and CMV-seronegative. Sequences were obtained from PBMCs. CDR3 DNA: TGTGCCAGCAGCTGGACAGGGGGCAATCAGCCCCAGCATTTT. Translating it yields CASSWTGGNQPQHF.